Described below is a single T cell receptor (beta chain) sequence and its context. Its antigen remains unknown. TCRdb called the 5' RACE reads again in MiXCR, with one record for every CDR3 protein. The sample has about 790,000 distinct CDR3 sequences, roughly 18% seen once; the top ten hold approximately 14%. This specimen belongs to a study of identical twins. The study's findings and limits: Low generation probability was overrepresented in out-of-frame alpha sequences shared by twins.

The same sample was also used in a study of T cells expressing NK-cell markers. That source reports: Beta-chain profiling covered CD3+CD56+NKG2C+, CD3+CD56+NKG2C- and CD3+CD56-NKG2C+ sorted subsets.

The sequencing sample was made of PBMCs. This clonotype was obtained from a woman between 18 and 30 years old in good health.

The CDR3 DNA sequence: TGTGCCAGCACCATTAGGGCGGGAGAACGCGAGCAGTACTTC. It specifies CASTIRAGEREQYF. The chain recombines TRBV12-3 or TRBV12-4 with TRBJ2-7; 7 bases map to TRBD2. The trim removed 7 bases at V and 6 bases at J, leaving 12 bases unmatched. This CDR3 has 14 residues.